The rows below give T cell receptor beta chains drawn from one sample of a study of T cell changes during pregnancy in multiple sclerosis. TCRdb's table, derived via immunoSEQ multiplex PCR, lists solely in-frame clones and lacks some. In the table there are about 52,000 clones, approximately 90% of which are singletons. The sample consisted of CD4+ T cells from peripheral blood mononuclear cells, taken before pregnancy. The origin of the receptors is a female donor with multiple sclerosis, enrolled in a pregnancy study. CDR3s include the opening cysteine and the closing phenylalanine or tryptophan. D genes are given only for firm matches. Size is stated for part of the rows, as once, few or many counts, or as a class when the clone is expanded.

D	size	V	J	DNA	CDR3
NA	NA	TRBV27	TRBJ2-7	TGTGCCAGCAGGACCGGACTCTTCAGCGAGCAGTACTTC	CASRTGLFSEQYF
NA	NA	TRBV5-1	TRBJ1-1	TGCGCCAGCAGCCCTGCTTCCTCGGGGGGGAACACTGAAGCTTTCTTT	CASSPASSGGNTEAFF
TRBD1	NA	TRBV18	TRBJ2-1	TGTGCCAGCTCACCCCAGGGGGCGCGGAGCAATGAGCAGTTCTTC	CASSPQGARSNEQFF
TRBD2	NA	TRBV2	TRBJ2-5	TGTGCCAGCAGTGATTGGCTAGCGGGAGGGCCAGAGACCCAGTACTTC	CASSDWLAGGPETQYF
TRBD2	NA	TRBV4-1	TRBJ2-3	TGCGCCAGCAGCCAAGGGTGGGGCGGGAGGTTTGGGAGCACAGATACGCAGTATTTT	CASSQGWGGRFGSTDTQYF
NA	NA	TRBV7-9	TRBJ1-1	TGTGCCAGCAGCTTGGAGGGGAACACTGAAGCTTTCTTT	CASSLEGNTEAFF
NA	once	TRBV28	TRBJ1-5	TGTGCCAGCACCGTTGTCGGCGGAGCCAATCAGCCCCAGCATTTT	CASTVVGGANQPQHF
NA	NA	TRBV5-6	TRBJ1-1	TGTGCCAGCAGCTTCTTGGGGCGGGGGCATGGGGGCACTGAAGCTTTCTTT	CASSFLGRGHGGTEAFF
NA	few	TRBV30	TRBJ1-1	TGTGCCTGGAGTGTACATGTGAACACTGAAGCTTTCTTT	CAWSVHVNTEAFF
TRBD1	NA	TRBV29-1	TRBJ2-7	TGCAGCGTTGAGAGGGGACAGGGGGACGAGCAGTACTTC	CSVERGQGDEQYF
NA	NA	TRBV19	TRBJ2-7	TGTGCCAGTAGACGTACAGGGGGGGACGAGCAGTACTTC	CASRRTGGDEQYF
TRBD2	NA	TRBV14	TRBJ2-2	TGTGCCAGCAGCCAAGGAGGTAGCGGGAGGTCCGGGGAGCTGTTTTTT	CASSQGGSGRSGELFF
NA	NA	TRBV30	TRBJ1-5	TGTGCCTGGAGTGCAGGGTTAAATCAGCCCCAGCATTTT	CAWSAGLNQPQHF
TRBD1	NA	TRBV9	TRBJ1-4	TGTGCCAGCAGCCCAGGGGGCGGAAAACTGTTTTTT	CASSPGGGKLFF
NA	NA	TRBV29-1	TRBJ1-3	TGCAGCGTTGGTTTTCAAGGAGGCACCATATATTTT	CSVGFQGGTIYF
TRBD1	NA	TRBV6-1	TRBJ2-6	TGTGCCAGCAGTGAAGGGGACAGGGGGGTAATCGGGGCCAACGTCCTGACTTTC	CASSEGDRGVIGANVLTF
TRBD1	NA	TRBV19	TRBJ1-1	TGTGCCAGTAGGCTGACAGGGTCGAACACTGAAGCTTTCTTT	CASRLTGSNTEAFF
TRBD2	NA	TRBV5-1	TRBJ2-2	TGCGCCAGCAGCTTTAGCGGGAGAGTCACCGGGGAGCTGTTTTTT	CASSFSGRVTGELFF
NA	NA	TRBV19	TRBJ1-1	TGTGCCAGTAGGTATGGGGGGTACACTGAAGCTTTCTTT	CASRYGGYTEAFF
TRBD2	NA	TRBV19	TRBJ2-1	TGTGCCAGTAGTATAGAGGGGCTAGCGGGAGGGCCGTGGAGGAATGAGCAGTTCTTC	CASSIEGLAGGPWRNEQFF
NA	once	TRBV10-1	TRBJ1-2	TGCGCCAGCAGAGCCCGAGTAATCTCTGATGGCTACACCTTC	CASRARVISDGYTF
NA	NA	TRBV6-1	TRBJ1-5	TGTGCCAGCAGTGAAATTAGTATAAGCAATCAGCCCCAGCATTTT	CASSEISISNQPQHF
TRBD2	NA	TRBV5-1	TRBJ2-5	TGCGCCAGCAGCCCTCGGACTAGCGGGAGGGTAGAGGCATTGGCCCAGTACTTC	CASSPRTSGRVEALAQYF
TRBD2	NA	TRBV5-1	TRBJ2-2	TGCGCCAGCACCCCGACTAGCGGGAACACCGGGGAGCTGTTTTTT	CASTPTSGNTGELFF
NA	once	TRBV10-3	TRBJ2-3	TGTGCCATACGGTCCGAGGGCCAGTCAGATACGCAGTATTTT	CAIRSEGQSDTQYF
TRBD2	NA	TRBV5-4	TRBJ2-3	TGTGCCAGCAGCCCGGTCGTGGGAGGGCCGACAGATACGCAGTATTTT	CASSPVVGGPTDTQYF
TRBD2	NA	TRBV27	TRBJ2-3	TGTGCCAGCAGTTTCCTAGGACTAGCGGGAGAGTCACAAGATACGCAGTATTTT	CASSFLGLAGESQDTQYF
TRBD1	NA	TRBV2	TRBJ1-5	TGTGCCAGCAGTAGACAGGGGTACAATCAGCCCCAGCATTTT	CASSRQGYNQPQHF
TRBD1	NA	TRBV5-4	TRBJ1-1	TGTGCCAGCAGCCCTTTGGGACAGGGATTTCACGAAGCTTTCTTT	CASSPLGQGFHEAFF
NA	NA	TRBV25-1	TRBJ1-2	TGTGCCAGCAGGGGGGGAGGGTTTCGTGGCTACACCTTC	CASRGGGFRGYTF
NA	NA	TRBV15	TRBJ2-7	TGTGCCACCAGCAGAGGAGAGCCCACTTACGAGCAGTACTTC	CATSRGEPTYEQYF
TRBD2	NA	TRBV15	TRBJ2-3	TGTGCCACCAGCAGAGACCCGGCGCTAGCGGGAGATACGCAGTATTTT	CATSRDPALAGDTQYF
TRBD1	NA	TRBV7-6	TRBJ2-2	TGTGCCAGCAGCTCCCGCCGGGCGGGACAGGTGAACACCGGGGAGCTGTTTTTT	CASSSRRAGQVNTGELFF
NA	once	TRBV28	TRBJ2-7	TGTGCCAGCGAACAGGGGAGGAACTACGAGCAGTACTTC	CASEQGRNYEQYF
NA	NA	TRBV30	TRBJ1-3	TGTGCCTGGAGTGTACAGGGAAACACCATATATTTT	CAWSVQGNTIYF
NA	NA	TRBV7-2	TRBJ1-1	TGTGCCAGCAGCTTAGACCCACGAGGTGAAGCTTTCTTT	CASSLDPRGEAFF
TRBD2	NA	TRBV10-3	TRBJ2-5	TGTGCCATCAGTGAGTCGGGAGGGACTCAAGAGACCCAGTACTTC	CAISESGGTQETQYF
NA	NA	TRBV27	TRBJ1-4	TGTGCCAGCAGTTTGGGAGGGACGGGGAATGAAAAACTGTTTTTT	CASSLGGTGNEKLFF
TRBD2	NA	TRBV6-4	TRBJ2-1	TGTGCCAGCAGTGACCAACTAGCGGGAGGGGGCCTCTCCTACAATGAGCAGTTCTTC	CASSDQLAGGGLSYNEQFF
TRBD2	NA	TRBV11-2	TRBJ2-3	TGTGCCAGCAGCCCAACTAGCGGCCCCAGCACAGATACGCAGTATTTT	CASSPTSGPSTDTQYF
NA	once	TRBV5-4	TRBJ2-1	TGTGCCAGCCGCAAACTGGGGGGGGCGGGGAATGAGCAGTTCTTC	CASRKLGGAGNEQFF
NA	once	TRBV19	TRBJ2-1	TGTGCCAGTAAACAGGGAAACTACAATGAGCAGTTCTTC	CASKQGNYNEQFF
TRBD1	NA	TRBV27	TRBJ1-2	TGTGCCAGCAGTTTATTACAGGGGGCAGAATATGGCTACACCTTC	CASSLLQGAEYGYTF
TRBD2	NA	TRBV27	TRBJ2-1	TGTGCCAGCAGTCCTCAACTAGCGGGATTCCTCAATGAGCAGTTCTTC	CASSPQLAGFLNEQFF
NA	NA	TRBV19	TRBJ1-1	TGTGCCAGTAGGAAAGAGTACACTGAAGCTTTCTTT	CASRKEYTEAFF
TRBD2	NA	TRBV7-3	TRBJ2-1	TGTGCCAGCAGCCCGGTCGGGGGGTTCACGAATGAGCAGTTCTTC	CASSPVGGFTNEQFF
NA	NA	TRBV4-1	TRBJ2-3	TGCGCCAGCAGCAGCCCCCGAGACAGTTCTAGCACAGATACGCAGTATTTT	CASSSPRDSSSTDTQYF
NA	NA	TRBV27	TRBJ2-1	TGTGCCAGCAGTTCGGGGAGGGGGACCGGTGAGCAGTTCTTC	CASSSGRGTGEQFF
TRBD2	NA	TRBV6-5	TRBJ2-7	TGTGCCAGCAGTTACCAATTAGCGGGAGGGCCCTACGAGCAGTACTTC	CASSYQLAGGPYEQYF
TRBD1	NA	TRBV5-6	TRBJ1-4	TGTGCCAGCAGCTTAGGGACAGGGTTAAAGAATGAAAAACTGTTTTTT	CASSLGTGLKNEKLFF
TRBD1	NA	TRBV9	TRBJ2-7	TGTGCCAGCAGCGCGGGACAGGCCTCCTACGAGCAGTACTTC	CASSAGQASYEQYF